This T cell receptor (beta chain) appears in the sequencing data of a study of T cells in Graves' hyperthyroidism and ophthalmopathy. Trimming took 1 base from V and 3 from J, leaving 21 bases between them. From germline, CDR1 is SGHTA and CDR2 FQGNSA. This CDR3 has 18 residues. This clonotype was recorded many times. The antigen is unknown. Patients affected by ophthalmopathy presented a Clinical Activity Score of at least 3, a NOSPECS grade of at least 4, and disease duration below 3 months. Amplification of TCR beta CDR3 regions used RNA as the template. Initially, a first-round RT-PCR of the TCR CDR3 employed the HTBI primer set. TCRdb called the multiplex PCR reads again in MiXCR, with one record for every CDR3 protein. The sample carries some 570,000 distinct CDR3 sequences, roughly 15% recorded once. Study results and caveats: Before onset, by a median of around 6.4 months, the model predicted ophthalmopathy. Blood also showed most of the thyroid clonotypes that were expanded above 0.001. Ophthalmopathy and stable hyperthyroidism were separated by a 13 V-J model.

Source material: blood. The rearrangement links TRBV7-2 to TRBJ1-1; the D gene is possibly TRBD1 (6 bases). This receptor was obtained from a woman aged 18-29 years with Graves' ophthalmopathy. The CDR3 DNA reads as TGTGCCAGCAGCTTAGAAGGGGGGTGGGGACGATTAGACACTGAAGCTTTCTTT. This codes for CASSLEGGWGRLDTEAFF.